The clone carrying this TCR beta chain has a count of ten or more. As yet, its antigen is unknown. These data are taken from a study of CD8 T cells in ankylosing spondylitis. Regarding the study as a whole: In peripheral blood, disease-linked CD8+ clones occurred at relatively low frequencies. Several of the motif variants were reported before in synovial fluid and blood from reactive arthritis. Disease-linked clones reportedly showed significant enrichment in matched ankylosing spondylitis synovial fluid. Characteristic of ankylosing spondylitis blood, it appeared, was a TCR beta motif comprising roughly 8 highly homologous variants.

The TCR beta libraries were generated through quantitative 5'-RACE incorporating molecular barcodes. MiXCR was run by TCRdb on the 5' RACE reads, yielding one entry per CDR3 protein. The table records 500,000 to 650,000 distinct CDR3 sequences, roughly 5.2% of them present only once. Germline V gene lookup returns CDR1 SGHRS and CDR2 YFSETQ. V was trimmed by 8 bases and J by 5 bases, leaving 7 bases between them. There are 10 residues in the CDR3. This sequence originates from a male donor with ankylosing spondylitis. Sequenced input: blood, either unsorted or a sorted T cell fraction (not recorded which). The rearrangement joins TRBV5-1 to TRBJ2-5; unclear D gene. The DNA for the CDR3 is TGCGCCAGTTTCGGGGAGACCCAGTACTTC. It codes for CASFGETQYF.